This T cell receptor (beta chain) emerged from a study of blood T cell repertoires in COVID-19. Study background: From the United States, Italy and Spain came samples of acute and convalescent COVID-19.

In the authors' workflow: The assay estimated nucleated cells by amplifying reference gene primers. The method was immunoSEQ multiplex PCR; TCRdb's version includes in-frame clones alone and lacks a portion of them. V, J and clone size are those of that table, while D and trimming were read from the DNA. The sample holds approximately 220,000 clones, around 91% seen once. Germline CDR1 reads LNHDA; CDR2 reads SQIVND (reference sequence). The CDR3 runs to 13 residues. Germline trimming cut 10 bases from V and 8 bases from J; bases unmatched to any gene: 8. Enrolled through a virtual design, the participants were between about 18 and 100 years of age and came from 24 US areas.

The chain is built from TRBV19 and TRBJ1-6; TRBD1 matches 7 bases. The sample was PBMCs or T cells enriched from blood (not recorded which). This receptor was taken from a woman in her late teens or twenties in a cohort exposed to, infected with or recovered from COVID-19 (not recorded which). CDR3 sequence: CATADRVYSPLHF. The DNA of the CDR3 is TGTGCCACCGCAGACAGGGTATATTCACCCCTCCACTTT.